This paragraph covers one T cell receptor (beta chain) sequence. A read error is possible here, since a much larger clone lies one base away. These data originate in a study of T cells in Graves' hyperthyroidism and ophthalmopathy. The junction had 5 bases not matched to a gene; V was cut back by 5 bases and J by 4 bases. Germline V gene lookup returns CDR1 SGHTA and CDR2 FQGNSA. The CDR3 consists of 14 residues. RNA transcripts provided the source from which TCR beta CDR3 regions were amplified. An initial round of RT-PCR targeting the TCR CDR3 relied on the HTBI primer set. MiXCR, applied by TCRdb to the multiplex PCR reads, yields one record per CDR3 protein. This sample has around 190,000 distinct CDR3 sequences, with approximately 16% found just once. Stable Graves' hyperthyroidism denoted no ophthalmopathy progression over 18 months.

This TCR derives from a woman in her fifties or sixties with Graves' hyperthyroidism. Specimen: blood. The chain carries TRBV7-2 and TRBJ2-7; 10 bases agree with TRBD1. This CDR3 is CTSSPDRGRYEQYF. In DNA, the CDR3 is TGTACCAGCAGCCCCGACAGGGGGCGGTACGAGCAGTACTTC.